The 23 T cell receptor beta chains below come from one sample, sequenced in a study of shared clonotypes between healthy human individuals. CD45RO-negative, CCR7-selected cells formed the naive CD8 fraction, which excluded terminally differentiated effector memory CD45RA+ cells. Clones were read by immunoSEQ multiplex PCR, and TCRdb kept only the in-frame ones, dropping some. The sample holds roughly 550,000 clones, around 95% seen once. Sequencing was carried out using naive CD8+ T cells sorted from blood. The receptors come from a woman aged 25 to 45 in good health.

A single count supports this clone. The rearrangement uses TRBV27 and TRBJ2-2; D remains ambiguous. Germline values: CDR1 MNHEY, CDR2 SMNVEV (reference sequence). V was trimmed by 2 bases and J by 6 bases, leaving 7 bases between them. The CDR3 length is 13 residues. CDR3 protein: CASSLVASGELFF. The CDR3 DNA reads as TGTGCCAGCAGTTTAGTGGCGTCCGGGGAGCTGTTTTTT.

V gene TRBV10-1 combines with J gene TRBJ2-2; 7 nucleotides agree with TRBD1. The CDR3 totals 16 residues. V dropped 6 bases and J dropped 1; count of bases not matched to a gene: 8. The germline V gene has CDR1 WNHNN and CDR2 SYGVQD (reference sequence). This CDR3 is CASRSGTELNTGELFF. The DNA for the CDR3 is TGCGCCAGCAGGTCCGGGACAGAACTGAACACCGGGGAGCTGTTTTTT.

Details on this clone: This may arise from a read error, as a much more abundant clone is one base away. The chain couples TRBV21-1 to TRBJ2-5; TRBD2, the table's D call, was not compared with the DNA. TRBV21-1 represents a pseudogene. The CDR3 loop spans 11 amino acids. Written as DNA, the CDR3 is TGTGCCAGCAGCTTCGAAGAGACCCAGTACTTC. It specifies CASSFEETQYF.

This clone was detected a few times. The V and J genes are TRBV4-1 and TRBJ2-5; 13 bases are a match to TRBD2. V lost 1 base to trimming and J lost 5 bases; unmatched junction nucleotides: 4. Germline CDR1 reads MGHRA; CDR2 reads YSYEKL. The CDR3 has 16 residues. Here the CDR3 reads CASSQGTSGSGETQYF. In DNA, the CDR3 is TGCGCCAGCAGCCAAGGGACTAGCGGGAGTGGGGAGACCCAGTACTTC.

J is TRBJ2-4 and V is TRBV19; D call uncertain. The CDR3 has 14 amino acids. Between the trimmed V and J ends, which lost 3 bases and 0 bases, there was a span of 6 bases. Germline loops: CDR1 LNHDA, CDR2 SQIVND (reference sequence). DNA for the CDR3: TGTGCCAGTAGTATCAAAATAGCCAAAAACATTCAGTACTTC. The encoded protein is CASSIKIAKNIQYF.

The CDR3 loop reads CASSPSWAGGIAADTQYF. CDR3 DNA sequence: TGTGCCAGCAGCCCTAGTTGGGCTGGCGGAATCGCGGCAGATACGCAGTATTTT. The chain has TRBV7-6 and TRBJ2-3; D ambiguous. CDR1 SGHVS and CDR2 FNYEAQ come from the germline V gene. The V gene lost 5 bases and the J gene lost 4 bases, with 25 bases spanning the gap. The CDR3 consists of 18 residues.

V is TRBV27 and J is TRBJ2-1, with 10 nucleotides matching TRBD2. Germline V gene lookup returns CDR1 MNHEY and CDR2 SMNVEV (reference sequence). The V segment lost 6 bases and the J segment 6 bases; nucleotides outside the gene matches: 8. The CDR3 is 15 residues long. The CDR3 region has the DNA TGTGCCAGCAGCTCCCGACTAGCGGGCAGCAATGAGCAGTTCTTC. Encoded protein: CASSSRLAGSNEQFF.

With respect to this clone: In the same sample, other DNA sequences code for this CDR3. This chain joins TRBV5-6 and TRBJ2-1, with 8 bases lining up with TRBD2. With V trimmed by 4 bases and J by 6 bases, 6 bases remained unmatched. The CDR3 length is 14 residues. Looked up from germline, CDR1 is SGHDT and CDR2 is YYEEEE. CDR3 sequence: CASSLGLAINEQFF. For the CDR3, the DNA is TGTGCCAGCAGCCTCGGACTAGCAATCAATGAGCAGTTCTTC. The full variable domain, rest sourced from reference TRBV5-6 and TRBJ2-1, is DAGVTQSPTHLIKTRGQQVTLRCSPKSGHDTVSWYQQALGQGPQFIFQYYEEEERQRGNFPDRFSGHQFPNYSSELNVNALLLGDSALYLCASSLGLAINEQFFGPGTRLTVL.

Turning to this clone: At one boundary the junction diverges from the germline segment, which might be a read error. The V gene is TRBV19, the J gene TRBJ2-2; 16 bases align to TRBD2. The CDR3 contains 17 residues. Germline values: CDR1 LNHDA, CDR2 SQIVND (reference sequence). The CDR3 bases are TGTGCCAGTATCAAACCGGGACTAGCGGGAGGGGACCGGGGAGCTGTTTTT. Protein product: CASIKPGLAGGDRGAVF.

J is TRBJ2-7 and V is TRBV28; 8 bases line up with TRBD2. Germline CDR1 is MDHEN and CDR2 is SYDVKM. The trim removed 6 bases at V and 7 bases at J, leaving 14 bases unmatched. The CDR3 has 15 residues. Here the CDR3 DNA reads TGTGCCAGCAGCTCCCAGGGAGCGGGAGTGGGGGAGCAGTACTTC. This encodes CASSSQGAGVGEQYF.

The chain recombines TRBV6-7 with TRBJ2-5; TRBD2 aligns across 11 bases. TRBV6-7 carries the ORF label, with uncertain function. This CDR3 region has 16 residues. Losses at the gene ends were 6 bases for V and 7 bases for J; bases not matched to a gene: 13. Here the CDR3 DNA reads TGTGCCAGCAGGGTAACCTTAGCGGGAGGGCGGCGGACCCAGTACTTC. Amino acid sequence: CASRVTLAGGRRTQYF.

This chain joins TRBV28 and TRBJ1-2; D is unresolved. The germline V gene encodes CDR1 MDHEN and CDR2 SYDVKM. This CDR3 has 11 residues. V shed 6 bases and J shed 6 bases, with 8 bases lying between them. CDR3 coding DNA: TGTGCCAGCAGAACCGGTGATGGCTACACCTTC. Translating it yields CASRTGDGYTF.

The chain carries TRBV29-1 and TRBJ1-2, with TRBD1 identical over 7 bases. The germline gives CDR1 SQVTM, CDR2 ANQGSEA. The length of the CDR3 is 13 residues. With V trimmed by 5 bases and J by 8 bases, 11 bases remained unmatched. Here the CDR3 DNA reads TGCAGCGTTAAGGGGGCAGAACGCGGGGGCTACACCTTC. This gives the protein CSVKGAERGGYTF. Looking up the rest from reference TRBV29-1 and TRBJ1-2 gives the full variable domain: SAVISQKPSRDICQRGTSLTIQCQVDSQVTMMFWYRQQPGQSLTLIATANQGSEATYESGFVIDKFPISRPNLTFSTLTVSNMSPEDSSIYLCSVKGAERGGYTFGSGTRLTVV.

The chain joins TRBV2 to TRBJ1-5, with no clear D. The CDR3 runs to 13 residues. In germline, CDR1 is SNHLY, CDR2 FYNNEI. V lost 8 bases, J lost 6 bases, and 14 bases lay in between. Written as DNA, the CDR3 is TGTGCCAGCGAAGGCGGTGAGGGTCAGCCCCAGCATTTT. It specifies CASEGGEGQPQHF.

The chain employs TRBV11-2 and TRBJ2-7; D possibly corresponds to TRBD1 (5 bases). The CDR3 is 14 amino acids. CDR1 SGHAT and CDR2 FQNNGV come from the germline V gene. V was cut by 1 base and J by 2 bases, with 9 bases left in between. CDR3 protein: CASSLGRGPYEQYF. The DNA for the CDR3 is TGTGCCAGCAGCTTAGGTAGGGGTCCCTACGAGCAGTACTTC.

The chain joins TRBV28 to TRBJ2-1; D is uncertain. The CDR3 has 16 residues. V lost 3 bases, J lost 0 bases, and 12 bases lay in between. Germline V gene lookup returns CDR1 MDHEN and CDR2 SYDVKM. Written as DNA, the CDR3 is TGTGCCAGCAGTTTGGGCCGGTTTCGCTCCTACAATGAGCAGTTCTTC. Translating it yields CASSLGRFRSYNEQFF.

This chain uses TRBV15 with TRBJ2-7; TRBD2 is a possible D gene (7 bases). The V gene lost 0 bases and the J gene lost 3 bases, with 15 bases spanning the gap. Germline V gene data show CDR1 as LNHNV and CDR2 as YYDKDF (reference sequence). The CDR3 totals 16 residues. The CDR3 DNA is TGTGCCACCAGCAGAGATAGGGGAGGGACAAACTACGAGCAGTACTTC. This gives the protein CATSRDRGGTNYEQYF. The full variable domain, rest sourced from reference TRBV15 and TRBJ2-7, is DAMVIQNPRYQVTQFGKPVTLSCSQTLNHNVMYWYQQKSSQAPKLLFHYYDKDFNNEADTPDNFQSRRPNTSFCFLDIRSPGLGDTAMYLCATSRDRGGTNYEQYFGPGTRLTVT.

CDR3 in amino acids: CASSLGMNTEAFF. Here the CDR3 DNA reads TGTGCCAGCAGCTTAGGGATGAACACTGAAGCTTTCTTT. The rearrangement uses TRBV7-6 and TRBJ1-1; D is unclear. Germline V lookup: CDR1 SGHVS, CDR2 FNYEAQ. V was shortened by 1 base and J by 0 bases, with 3 bases between the two germline ends. The CDR3 is 13 amino acids. The entire variable domain, with the rest obtained from reference TRBV7-6 and TRBJ1-1, is as follows: GAGVSQSPRYKVTKRGQDVALRCDPISGHVSLYWYRQALGQGPEFLTYFNYEAQQDKSGLPNDRFSAERPEGSISTLTIQRTEQRDSAMYRCASSLGMNTEAFFGQGTRLTVV.

CDR3 residues: CASSESGLGVGRWFF. The CDR3 nucleotides are TGTGCCAGCAGTGAATCGGGACTAGGAGTCGGAAGGTGGTTCTTC. The chain employs TRBV2 and TRBJ2-1, with 8 nucleotides matching TRBD2. Germline V gives CDR1 SNHLY, CDR2 FYNNEI. The V segment lost 2 bases and the J segment 15 bases; nucleotides outside the gene matches: 15. This CDR3 comprises 15 residues.

This rearrangement joins TRBV19 to TRBJ2-7, with D possibly matching TRBD1 (7 bases). CDR3 length: 15 residues. V lost 9 bases to trimming and J lost 4 bases, with 22 bases between them. The germline gives CDR1 LNHDA, CDR2 SQIVND (reference sequence). Here the CDR3 DNA reads TGTGCCAGCGCCCCGGGGGCAGGGACAGTGTACGAGCAGTACTTC. Protein: CASAPGAGTVYEQYF.

This sequence joins TRBV27 and TRBJ2-7, with TRBD2 matching 12 bases. Germline CDR1 reads MNHEY; CDR2 reads SMNVEV (reference sequence). The CDR3 has 16 amino acids. V shed 0 bases, J shed 5 bases, and the junction held 5 bases outside the gene matches. The CDR3 nucleotides read TGTGCCAGCAGTTTATCCCTAGCGGGAGGGCCCAACGAGCAGTACTTC. Protein product: CASSLSLAGGPNEQYF.

The chain is built from TRBV15 and TRBJ1-5, with a tentative D call TRBD1 (6 bases). Per germline, CDR1 LNHNV and CDR2 YYDKDF (reference sequence). The CDR3 extends over 17 amino acids. The ends were cut back, 3 bases at V and 3 bases at J, with 18 bases in the middle. The CDR3 spells CATSRHPRGGANQPQHF. In DNA, the CDR3 is TGTGCCACCAGCAGGCACCCCCGTGGGGGCGCCAATCAGCCCCAGCATTTT.

This clone was counted once. The genes are TRBV7-9 and TRBJ2-7, with a weak D call TRBD1 (5 bases). This CDR3 contains 14 residues. Germline V gene sequence: CDR1 SEHNR, CDR2 FQNEAQ (reference sequence). V was trimmed by 2 bases and J by 3 bases, leaving 11 bases between them. CDR3: CASSLQGYSYEQYF. CDR3 bases: TGTGCCAGCAGCTTACAGGGCTACAGCTACGAGCAGTACTTC. Looking up the rest from reference TRBV7-9 and TRBJ2-7 gives the full variable domain: DTGVSQNPRHKITKRGQNVTFRCDPISEHNRLYWYRQTLGQGPEFLTYFQNEAQLEKSRLLSDRFSAERPKGSFSTLEIQRTEQGDSAMYLCASSLQGYSYEQYFGPGTRLTVT.